A selection of T cell receptor beta chains follows, all from one sample in a study of identical twins. MiXCR was run by TCRdb on the 5' RACE reads, yielding one entry per CDR3 protein. The data contain some 200,000 distinct CDR3 sequences, less than 8% of them singletons. The same data also contributed to another study, on yellow fever vaccine responses in identical twins.

The sequenced sample consisted of memory (CD45RO+) T cells sorted from blood. The receptors originated from a woman between 18 and 29 years old in good health. CDR3s leave out the opening cysteine and the closing phenylalanine or tryptophan.

V: TRBV7-9
J: TRBJ2-7
CDR3: ASSNRDRAHEQY

V: TRBV20-1
J: TRBJ2-7
CDR3: SALQGKSEQY

V: TRBV6-2/TRBV6-3
J: TRBJ1-3
CDR3: ASTRDRGFGNTIY

V: TRBV7-3
J: TRBJ2-2
CDR3: ASSLTGGGVTGELF

V: TRBV12-3/TRBV12-4
J: TRBJ1-4
CDR3: ASSLWDMYATNEKLF

V: TRBV6-1
J: TRBJ2-7
CDR3: ASSSQTSGRISSYEQY

V: TRBV3-1
J: TRBJ1-6
CDR3: ASSILVGENSPLH

V: TRBV20-1
J: TRBJ1-1
CDR3: SARVGSTRNTEAF

V: TRBV6-2/TRBV6-3
J: TRBJ2-7
CDR3: ASSYPSDSSYEQY

V: TRBV7-6
J: TRBJ1-6
CDR3: ASSLAQGGNSPLH

V: TRBV5-1
J: TRBJ1-1
CDR3: ASSLDWQREAF

V: TRBV5-1
J: TRBJ1-1
CDR3: ASSVENPNTEAF

V: TRBV11-2
J: TRBJ2-4
CDR3: ASSPLNGRGKNIQY

V: TRBV2
J: TRBJ2-1
CDR3: ASDLAGARNEQF

V: TRBV7-9
J: TRBJ2-7
CDR3: ASSFSGTVLEQY

V: TRBV12-3/TRBV12-4
J: TRBJ1-2
CDR3: ASSLALGGRGYT

V: TRBV5-1
J: TRBJ1-6
CDR3: ASSPGTGGDDSPLH

V: TRBV24-1
J: TRBJ2-6
CDR3: ATSDINSGANVLT

V: TRBV20-1
J: TRBJ1-1
CDR3: SAGVVGTNTEAF

V: TRBV20-1
J: TRBJ1-5
CDR3: SASRLGHGEDQPQH

V: TRBV6-6
J: TRBJ1-6
CDR3: ASGTGSNSPLH

V: TRBV20-1
J: TRBJ1-6
CDR3: SAHGLSSYNSPLH

V: TRBV20-1
J: TRBJ2-7
CDR3: SARPLLAQKYEQY

V: TRBV10-3
J: TRBJ2-3
CDR3: AISLGADTQY

V: TRBV11-3
J: TRBJ2-7
CDR3: ASSLGTSGDYEQY

V: TRBV7-9
J: TRBJ2-3
CDR3: ASSKTGDTQY

V: TRBV5-1
J: TRBJ2-3
CDR3: ASSLSRTGPDTQY

V: TRBV5-1
J: TRBJ2-2
CDR3: ASSQQGANTGELF

V: TRBV18
J: TRBJ2-3
CDR3: ASSPGIADTQY

V: TRBV10-3
J: TRBJ2-3
CDR3: AISESIYSQGTTDTQY

V: TRBV5-1
J: TRBJ2-1
CDR3: ASSLLGAQYNEQF

V: TRBV29-1
J: TRBJ2-7
CDR3: SFLDGEQY

V: TRBV30
J: TRBJ2-5
CDR3: AWSGSSGQETQY

V: TRBV7-2
J: TRBJ2-2
CDR3: ASSFRRAPGTGELF

V: TRBV24-1
J: TRBJ2-3
CDR3: ATSDRAGGPTDTQY

V: TRBV28
J: TRBJ2-5
CDR3: ASSLSGRGGETQY

V: TRBV10-3
J: TRBJ1-4
CDR3: AISESGTGLKVANEKLF

V: TRBV7-2
J: TRBJ2-5
CDR3: ASSLAAAWY

V: TRBV20-1
J: TRBJ2-5
CDR3: SAVAVPIGTQY

V: TRBV20-1
J: TRBJ2-7
CDR3: SARGQTYEQY

V: TRBV7-9
J: TRBJ2-7
CDR3: ASSFTPGTGTSYEQY

V: TRBV6-4
J: TRBJ1-2
CDR3: ASNIRGQGASTANYGYT

V: TRBV9
J: TRBJ2-3
CDR3: ASTGQGVTDTQY

V: TRBV6-2/TRBV6-3
J: TRBJ2-1
CDR3: ASSLNGPYNEQF

V: TRBV4-2
J: TRBJ2-6
CDR3: ASSQAASSGANVLT

V: TRBV15
J: TRBJ1-6
CDR3: ATSAAIGSPLH

V: TRBV2
J: TRBJ1-1
CDR3: ASFQSMLNTEAF

V: TRBV12-3/TRBV12-4
J: TRBJ2-1
CDR3: ASSLASWGTVTYNEQF

V: TRBV20-1
J: TRBJ2-1
CDR3: SAKVGGGPANEQF

V: TRBV6-4
J: TRBJ2-1
CDR3: ASSDSGGGSYNEQF

V: TRBV19
J: TRBJ1-1
CDR3: ASSPGQGQPEAF

V: TRBV5-1
J: TRBJ2-2
CDR3: ASSLDRSTGELF